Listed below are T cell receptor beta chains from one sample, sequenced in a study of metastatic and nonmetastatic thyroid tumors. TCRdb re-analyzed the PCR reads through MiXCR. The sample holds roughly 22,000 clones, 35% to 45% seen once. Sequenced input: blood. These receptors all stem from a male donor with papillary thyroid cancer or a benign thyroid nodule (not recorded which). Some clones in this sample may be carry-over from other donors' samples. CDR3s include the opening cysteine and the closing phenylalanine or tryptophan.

CDR3: CASSLGYGGSSYEQYF
J: TRBJ2-7
V: TRBV11-3

CDR3: CASSSHRDRVWDTEAFF
J: TRBJ1-1
V: TRBV19

CDR3: CASSDTGRHEQYF
J: TRBJ2-7
V: TRBV10-1

CDR3: CASSSLTGGMDGYTF
J: TRBJ1-2
V: TRBV7-2

CDR3: CASGLEGANEQFF
J: TRBJ2-1
V: TRBV12-5

CDR3: CASSSPPGQGFYEQYF
J: TRBJ2-7
V: TRBV19

CDR3: CASGRGDQPQHF
J: TRBJ1-5
V: TRBV7-9

CDR3: CASSLVAGTYEQYF
J: TRBJ2-7
V: TRBV5-5

CDR3: CASSLERTSGTDTQYF
J: TRBJ2-3
V: TRBV11-1

CDR3: CATSFGGTEYF
J: TRBJ2-7
V: TRBV6-1

CDR3: CSARDVMGGTLPNEQFF
J: TRBJ2-1
V: TRBV20-1

CDR3: CASSWDRGYEQYF
J: TRBJ2-7
V: TRBV5-1

CDR3: CAIRQEGFDSLVTQDF
J: TRBJ2-5
V: TRBV4-1

CDR3: CSARDVSGGLGPYF
J: TRBJ2-7
V: TRBV20-1